A single sample gave rise to the 9 T cell receptor beta chains below, sequenced in a study of radiation and T cells in renal cell carcinoma. Using immunoSEQ multiplex PCR, the repertoire was profiled, and TCRdb retains in-frame clones only, with some absent. Among more than 120,000 clones listed, less than 90% were seen once. Indicated time point: blood 4 weeks post-SBRT, at nephrectomy. Documented treatment: 15 Gy SBRT to primary tumor, nephrectomy 4 weeks later. This material consisted of blood, taken from a patient whose treatment included radiotherapy and nephrectomy. All receptors derive from a woman aged 45-59 years with renal cell carcinoma.

The genes are TRBV4-1 and TRBJ2-3, with TRBD2 identical over 13 bases. The CDR3 is made up of 17 amino acids. With 0 bases clipped from V and 6 bases from J, the junction kept 6 bases outside the gene matches. The germline V gene encodes CDR1 MGHRA and CDR2 YSYEKL. The CDR3 DNA is TGCGCCAGCAGCCAAGATGGACTAGCGGGAGCGCTGGATACGCAGTATTTT. The encoded protein is CASSQDGLAGALDTQYF.

This clone was found once. The chain joins TRBV7-2 to TRBJ1-4, with TRBD1 identical over 7 bases. This CDR3 has 15 amino acids. The ends lost 2 bases at V and 8 bases at J; junction bases unmatched: 8. Per germline, CDR1 SGHTA and CDR2 FQGNSA. The CDR3 sequence: CASSLKGGGREKLFF. CDR3 sequence (DNA): TGTGCCAGCAGCTTAAAAGGGGGCGGGAGGGAAAAACTGTTTTTT.

This sequence joins TRBV6-1 and TRBJ1-4; D is perhaps TRBD1 (5 bases). The length of the CDR3 is 13 residues. V lost 6 bases and J lost 5, with 10 bases in between. From germline, CDR1 is MNHNS and CDR2 SASEGT. CDR3 coding DNA: TGTGCCAGCAGAGGGTGGGGGAATGAAAAACTGTTTTTT. Encoded protein: CASRGWGNEKLFF.

The chain couples TRBV14 to TRBJ1-2; D possibly corresponds to TRBD1 (6 bases). Germline lookup yields CDR1 SGHDN and CDR2 FVKESK. This CDR3 contains 15 residues. The V and J ends lost 4 bases and 3 bases respectively, with 15 bases between them. This CDR3 reads CASSPTGTWDYGYTF. CDR3 nucleotide sequence: TGTGCCAGCAGCCCAACAGGGACTTGGGACTATGGCTACACCTTC.

The CDR3 DNA follows: TGTGCCAGCTCAGTCTCATCGGGACAAACCTCCTACGAGCAGTACTTC. Protein sequence: CASSVSSGQTSYEQYF. This chain links TRBV18 with TRBJ2-7; perhaps TRBD1 as D (6 bases). V lost 5 bases and J 0 bases, leaving 17 bases between the germline ends. Germline V gene data show CDR1 as KGHSH and CDR2 as LQKENI. CDR3 length equals 16 residues. Together with reference TRBV18 and TRBJ2-7, the CDR3 gives the full variable domain: NAGVMQNPRHLVRRRGQEARLRCSPMKGHSHVYWYRQLPEEGLKFMVYLQKENIIDESGMPKERFSAEFPKEGPSILRIQQVVRGDSAAYFCASSVSSGQTSYEQYFGPGTRLTVT.

The chain has TRBV6-5 and TRBJ1-1; D gene uncertain. The CDR3 is made up of 14 amino acids. The germline V gene encodes CDR1 MNHEY and CDR2 SVGAGI. With 7 bases removed from V and 1 base from J, the gap between germline ends came to 13 bases. The CDR3 sequence is CASIPTGPNTEAFF. DNA of the CDR3: TGTGCCAGCATACCAACTGGGCCGAACACTGAAGCTTTCTTT.

The genes are TRBV30 and TRBJ2-7; TRBD2 is a possible D gene (6 bases). Trimming left V 4 bases short and J 6 bases short, with 13 bases between. CDR1 is GTSNPN and CDR2 is SVGIG in the germline V gene (reference sequence). CDR3 size: 12 residues. The CDR3 spells CAWNRDFGEQYF. For the CDR3, the DNA is TGTGCCTGGAACCGGGACTTCGGCGAGCAGTACTTC.

The V and J genes are TRBV5-3 and TRBJ2-7; TRBD1 agrees at 7 bases. TRBV5-3 is an open reading frame, and its role is uncertain. Trimming cost V 1 base and J 1 base; bases outside gene matches: 5. The CDR3 covers 15 residues. The CDR3 DNA sequence: TGTGCCAGAAGCTTGATAAGGGGGCCGTCCTACGAGCAGTACTTC. Its translation is CARSLIRGPSYEQYF.

The chain has TRBV9 and TRBJ2-2, with 11 nucleotides matching TRBD1. The CDR3 covers 16 residues. Germline values: CDR1 SGDLS, CDR2 YYNGEE. J lost 5 bases, V lost 4 bases, and 7 bases had no gene match. The DNA for the CDR3 is TGTGCCAGCAGCCCTTGGACAGGGGGCGGTACCGGGGAGCTGTTTTTT. Translated, it gives CASSPWTGGGTGELFF.